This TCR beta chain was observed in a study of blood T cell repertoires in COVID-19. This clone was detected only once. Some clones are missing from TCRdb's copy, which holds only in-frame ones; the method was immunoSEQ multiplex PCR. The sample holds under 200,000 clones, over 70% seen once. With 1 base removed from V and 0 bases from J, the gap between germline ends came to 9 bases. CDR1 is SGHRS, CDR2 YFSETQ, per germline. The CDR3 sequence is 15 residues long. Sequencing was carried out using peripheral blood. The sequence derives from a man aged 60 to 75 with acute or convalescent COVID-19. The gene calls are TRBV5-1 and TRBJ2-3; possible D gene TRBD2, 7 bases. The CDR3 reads CASSLRGASTDTQYF. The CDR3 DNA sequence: TGCGCCAGCAGCTTGCGGGGGGCCAGCACAGATACGCAGTATTTT. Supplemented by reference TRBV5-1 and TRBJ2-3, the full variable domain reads KAGVTQTPRYLIKTRGQQVTLSCSPISGHRSVSWYQQTPGQGLQFLFEYFSETQRNKGNFPGRFSGRQFSNSRSEMNVSTLELGDSALYLCASSLRGASTDTQYFGPGTRLTVL.